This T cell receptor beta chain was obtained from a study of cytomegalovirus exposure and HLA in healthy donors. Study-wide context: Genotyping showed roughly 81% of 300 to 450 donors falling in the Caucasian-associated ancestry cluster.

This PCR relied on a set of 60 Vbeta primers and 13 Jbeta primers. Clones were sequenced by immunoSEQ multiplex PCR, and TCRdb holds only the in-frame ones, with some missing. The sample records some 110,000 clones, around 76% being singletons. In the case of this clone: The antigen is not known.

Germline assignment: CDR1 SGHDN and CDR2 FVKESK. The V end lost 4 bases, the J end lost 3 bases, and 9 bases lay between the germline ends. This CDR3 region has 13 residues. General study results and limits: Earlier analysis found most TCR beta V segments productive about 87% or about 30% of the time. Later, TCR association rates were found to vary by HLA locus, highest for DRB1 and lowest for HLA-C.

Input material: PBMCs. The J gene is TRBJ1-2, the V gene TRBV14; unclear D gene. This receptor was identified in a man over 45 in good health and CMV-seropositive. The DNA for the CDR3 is TGTGCCAGCAGCCCCGCGGGTGACTATGGCTACACCTTC. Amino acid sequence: CASSPAGDYGYTF. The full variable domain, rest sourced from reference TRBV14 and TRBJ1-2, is EAGVTQFPSHSVIEKGQTVTLRCDPISGHDNLYWYRRVMGKEIKFLLHFVKESKQDESGMPNNRFLAERTGGTYSTLKVQPAELEDSGVYFCASSPAGDYGYTFGSGTRLTVV.